These T cell receptor beta chains were read from a single sample in a study of OX40 agonist ivuxolimab in advanced cancers. Assay used: immunoSEQ multiplex PCR; TCRdb lists only in-frame clones, some missing. The profile shows under 60,000 clones, 85% to 90% of them singletons. The sample here was CD4+ or CD8+ T cells sorted from blood, taken in a trial of the OX40 agonist ivuxolimab. The receptors were sampled from an adult with an advanced solid tumor such as melanoma, head and neck, liver or kidney cancer. Each CDR3 is given with its conserved first and last residue. Fields, in order: V gene, J gene, CDR3 protein.

v_call: TRBV6-4
j_call: TRBJ2-1
cdr3_aa: CASRSDRGSLSYNEQFF

v_call: TRBV7-7
j_call: TRBJ2-5
cdr3_aa: CASSLAGVGETQYF

v_call: TRBV28
j_call: TRBJ2-3
cdr3_aa: CASTPLPPRYTQYF

v_call: TRBV5-6
j_call: TRBJ2-3
cdr3_aa: CASSESTDTQYF

v_call: TRBV13
j_call: TRBJ2-7
cdr3_aa: CASSYRAAPYEQYF

v_call: TRBV7-3
j_call: TRBJ2-1
cdr3_aa: CASSFSRNNEQFF

v_call: TRBV27
j_call: TRBJ1-1
cdr3_aa: CASSPYTGTSEAFF

v_call: TRBV19
j_call: TRBJ2-5
cdr3_aa: CATRLAGEETQYF

v_call: TRBV6-6
j_call: TRBJ2-7
cdr3_aa: CASTRAGQVYEQYF

v_call: TRBV19
j_call: TRBJ1-2
cdr3_aa: CASSPQISSLGYTF

v_call: TRBV7-2
j_call: TRBJ1-3
cdr3_aa: CASRRDSHSGNTIYF

v_call: TRBV2
j_call: TRBJ1-4
cdr3_aa: CASRQQGAYEKLFF

v_call: TRBV5-6
j_call: TRBJ2-1
cdr3_aa: CASSLGVEQFF

v_call: TRBV19
j_call: TRBJ1-5
cdr3_aa: CASTSAGNQPQHF

v_call: TRBV7-9
j_call: TRBJ2-2
cdr3_aa: CASSLGLAGTGELFF

v_call: TRBV7-2
j_call: TRBJ1-2
cdr3_aa: CASTFSGGAFGYTF

v_call: TRBV25-1
j_call: TRBJ2-1
cdr3_aa: CASIPAGAYNEQFF

v_call: TRBV19
j_call: TRBJ2-7
cdr3_aa: CASTSAAGGPSYEQYF

v_call: TRBV6-6
j_call: TRBJ2-7
cdr3_aa: CASRQRQSQYF

v_call: TRBV10-2
j_call: TRBJ2-7
cdr3_aa: CASTLGGSYEQYF

v_call: TRBV2
j_call: TRBJ2-2
cdr3_aa: CASRRTSGRSGELFF

v_call: TRBV7-9
j_call: TRBJ2-7
cdr3_aa: CASSFKGEGPYEQYF

v_call: TRBV4-1
j_call: TRBJ2-3
cdr3_aa: CASSRGGGTSNTDTQYF

v_call: TRBV5-3
j_call: TRBJ2-4
cdr3_aa: CARSFPLGLGGKNIQYF

v_call: TRBV6-5
j_call: TRBJ2-3
cdr3_aa: CASSLQGTDTQYF

v_call: TRBV2
j_call: TRBJ2-3
cdr3_aa: CASSDKRLAGGWVQYF

v_call: TRBV18
j_call: TRBJ2-7
cdr3_aa: CASSLTGTGVSGTSYEQYF

v_call: TRBV7-3
j_call: TRBJ2-7
cdr3_aa: CASPQRETYEQYF

v_call: TRBV19
j_call: TRBJ1-5
cdr3_aa: CASTTGRVQPQHF

v_call: TRBV5-1
j_call: TRBJ2-2
cdr3_aa: CASSSFAGKAGELFF

v_call: TRBV28
j_call: TRBJ1-2
cdr3_aa: CASSLVANTNGYTF

v_call: TRBV6-1
j_call: TRBJ1-2
cdr3_aa: CASSPTRGNYGYTF

v_call: TRBV9
j_call: TRBJ2-6
cdr3_aa: CASSVYGAGANVLTF

v_call: TRBV28
j_call: TRBJ1-4
cdr3_aa: CASSKPAGQGNEKLFF

v_call: TRBV18
j_call: TRBJ1-1
cdr3_aa: CASSPQGANTEAFF